This TCR beta chain was documented in a study of T cell responses to AZD1222 COVID-19 vaccine. Background on the study: Samples with a second dose at about 4 or about 12 weeks were pooled together. General study results and limits: Mostly white British, mostly female donors; authors suggested clonal diversity may be underestimated. CD4 TCRs associated with vaccination spanned spike, dominating at 160-218 and 743-854. Recipients of AZD1222 seropositive at baseline numbered only 6 or 7.

In the case of this clone: Its target is not known.

Assay used: immunoSEQ multiplex PCR; TCRdb lists only in-frame clones, some missing. The sample has under 150,000 clones; over 85% are singletons. This CDR3 comprises 15 residues. With 5 bases clipped from V and 1 base from J, the junction kept 6 bases outside the gene matches. Germline values: CDR1 SGHAT, CDR2 FQNNGV. This receptor was obtained from an adult in good health. V is TRBV11-2 and J is TRBJ1-1, with 8 bases identical to TRBD1. The specimen comprised peripheral blood, sampled on day 0 of AZD1222 vaccination. The CDR3 nucleotides read TGTGCCAGCAGCCTCTGGACAGGGAGGAACACTGAAGCTTTCTTT. Translation: CASSLWTGRNTEAFF.